A single T cell receptor (beta chain) is shown here with its context. Its antigen remains unknown. The data originate from a study of cytomegalovirus exposure and HLA in healthy donors. Study background: Early on, a data release was issued that held about 85 million unique TCRs from HLA-typed donors.

Study-wide points: Because they were indistinguishable, some V segments, including TRBV6-2 and TRBV6-3, were excluded.

This PCR relied on a set of 60 Vbeta primers and 13 Jbeta primers. Methods used by the authors: As a later analysis found, there were 82 million or so unique TCR beta chains, of which roughly 11 million were shared. This table comes from immunoSEQ multiplex PCR, and its TCRdb copy is limited to in-frame clones, with some not included. D and trimming were read from the DNA, whereas the V and J calls and clone size are those reported in that table. The sample includes fewer than 250,000 clones, 65% to 80% of them seen just once. All donors participated as healthy donors of bone marrow. The CDR3 loop spans 14 amino acids. V dropped 5 bases and J dropped 7 bases, with 18 bases sitting between them. CDR1 is SEHNR, CDR2 FQNEAQ, per germline (reference sequence).

The J gene is TRBJ2-7, the V gene TRBV7-9, with TRBD1 as a possible D gene (7 bases). The clonotype originates from a man between 25 and 39 years old in good health and CMV-seropositive. The sequenced material came from PBMCs. The CDR3 sequence is CASSQGGTEGEQYF. The CDR3 coding sequence is TGTGCCAGCAGCCAAGGGGGGACAGAAGGGGAGCAGTACTTC.